This TCR beta chain was identified in a study of blood T cell repertoires in COVID-19. Study summary: Sites across the United States, Italy and Spain contributed samples from acute and convalescent COVID-19. The cDNA or gDNA used as material had been derived from T cells, B-cell-depleted T cells, or PBMCs.

Losses at the gene ends were 2 bases for V and 8 bases for J; bases not matched to a gene: 2. The CDR3 length is 12 residues. In germline, CDR1 is MDHEN, CDR2 SYDVKM. Original analysis: The assay estimated nucleated cells by amplifying reference gene primers. Using immunoSEQ multiplex PCR, the repertoire was profiled, and TCRdb retains in-frame clones only, with some absent. V and J calls plus clone size are reproduced from that table; the DNA served to infer D and trimming. Of 110,000 to 150,000 clones listed, more than 75% were seen once; the top ten hold about 4.2%. The chain links TRBV28 to TRBJ1-2; 7 positions agree with TRBD1. The origin of this receptor is an elderly woman with acute or convalescent COVID-19. The sequenced sample was peripheral blood. Here the CDR3 reads CASSLRQGGYTF. The CDR3 DNA sequence: TGTGCCAGCAGTTTAAGACAGGGCGGCTACACCTTC.